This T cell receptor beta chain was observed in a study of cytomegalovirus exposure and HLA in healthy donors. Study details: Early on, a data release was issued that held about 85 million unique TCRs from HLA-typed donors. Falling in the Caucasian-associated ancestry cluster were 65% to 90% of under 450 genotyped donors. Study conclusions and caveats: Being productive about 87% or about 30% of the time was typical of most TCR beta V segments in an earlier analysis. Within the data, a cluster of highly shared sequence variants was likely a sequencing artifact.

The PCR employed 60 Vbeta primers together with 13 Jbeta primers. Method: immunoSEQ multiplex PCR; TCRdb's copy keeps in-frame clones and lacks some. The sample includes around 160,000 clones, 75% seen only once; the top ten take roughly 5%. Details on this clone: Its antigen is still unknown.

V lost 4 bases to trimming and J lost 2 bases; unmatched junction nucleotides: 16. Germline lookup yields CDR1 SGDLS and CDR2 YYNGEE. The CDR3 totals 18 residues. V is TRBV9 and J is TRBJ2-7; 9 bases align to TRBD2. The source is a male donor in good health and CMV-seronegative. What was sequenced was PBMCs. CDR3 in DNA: TGTGCCAGCAGCCCAAGCTTCCCCGGGTCTAGCGGGACCTACGAGCAGTACTTC. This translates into CASSPSFPGSSGTYEQYF.